The clone carrying this TCR beta chain was found once. There are 13 residues in the CDR3. Per germline, CDR1 SNHLY and CDR2 FYNNEI. V lost 6 bases and J 1 base, leaving 9 bases between the germline ends. The data originate from a study of blood T cell repertoires in COVID-19. Study details: Both acute and convalescent COVID-19 samples were obtained from the United States, Italy and Spain. Sources were T cells, B-cell-depleted T cells, or PBMCs; the material itself was cDNA or gDNA.

In the original analysis: Reference gene primer amplification gave nucleated cell count estimates. Sequenced by immunoSEQ multiplex PCR; TCRdb stores in-frame clones only, minus some. V and J calls plus clone size are reproduced from that table; the DNA served to infer D and trimming. The sample carries 65,000 to 85,000 clones, approximately 90% recorded once. The sequencing sample was made of peripheral blood. V is TRBV2 and J is TRBJ1-1; possible D gene TRBD1, 5 bases. This clonotype originated in a human donor in a cohort sampled during active COVID-19. The CDR3 DNA reads TGTGCCAGCAGACAGGACGGGAACACTGAAGCTTTCTTT. Protein: CASRQDGNTEAFF.